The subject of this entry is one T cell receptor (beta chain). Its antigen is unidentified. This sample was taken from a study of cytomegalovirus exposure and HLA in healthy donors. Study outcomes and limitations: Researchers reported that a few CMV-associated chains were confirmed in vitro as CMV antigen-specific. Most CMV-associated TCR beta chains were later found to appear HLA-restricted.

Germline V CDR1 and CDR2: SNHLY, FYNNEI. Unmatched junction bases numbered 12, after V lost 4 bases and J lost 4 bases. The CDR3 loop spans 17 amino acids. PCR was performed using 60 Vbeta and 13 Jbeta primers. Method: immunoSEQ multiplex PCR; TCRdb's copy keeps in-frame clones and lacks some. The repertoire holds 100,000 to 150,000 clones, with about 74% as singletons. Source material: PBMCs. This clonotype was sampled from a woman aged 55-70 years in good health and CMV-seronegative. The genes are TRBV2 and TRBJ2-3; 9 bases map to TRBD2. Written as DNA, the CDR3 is TGTGCCAGCAGTGTTTGGGGCGGGAGGGCCTTTGCAGATACGCAGTATTTT. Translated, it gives CASSVWGGRAFADTQYF.